These 24 T cell receptor beta chains were all obtained from the same sample, sequenced in a study of cytomegalovirus exposure and HLA in healthy donors (dated by TCRdb to the late 2010s). The library was built by means of the immunoSEQ multiplex PCR assay. For the multiplex PCR, a mixture combining 60 forward primers for TCR Vbeta segments and 13 reverse primers for TCR Jbeta segments was used. Here the immuneACCESS table is served through TCRdb, limited to in-frame sequences with V and J called. Missing clones are a known gap in these copies; in checked studies unresolved V genes cover under half, and the rest lacks a known reason. This sample lists fewer than 100,000 clones; under 80% were detected once. The ten largest make up 2% of the sample. The sequenced material came from PBMCs. Source of these receptors: a man aged 40-55 years in good health and CMV-seronegative.

The V and J genes are TRBV15 and TRBJ1-1; D is undetermined. The V end was cut by 0 bases, the J end by 0 bases, with 11 bases between. This CDR3 contains 16 residues. CDR1 is LNHNV, CDR2 YYDKDF, per germline (reference sequence). CDR3 bases: TGTGCCACCAGCAGAGATCCCGGGGTCCTGAACACTGAAGCTTTCTTT. Its protein product is CATSRDPGVLNTEAFF.

This sequence joins TRBV6-1 and TRBJ2-4; 13 bases are a match to TRBD2. The CDR3 consists of 18 residues. The J segment lost 0 bases and the V segment lost 4 bases, leaving 6 bases of the junction unmatched. Germline V lookup: CDR1 MNHNS, CDR2 SASEGT. The CDR3 reads CASSARTSGGLAKNIQYF. In DNA, the CDR3 is TGTGCCAGCAGTGCCCGGACTAGCGGGGGACTAGCCAAAAACATTCAGTACTTC.

The gene calls are TRBV6-4 and TRBJ2-7; perhaps TRBD2 as D (5 bases). Germline V gene sequence: CDR1 MRHNA, CDR2 SNTAGT. The V end lost 6 bases, the J end lost 8 bases, and 17 bases lay between the germline ends. CDR3 length: 13 residues. The chain's CDR3 is CASSEGPRTQQYF. The DNA for the CDR3 is TGTGCCAGCAGCGAGGGCCCGCGGACCCAGCAGTACTTC.

V gene TRBV5-1 combines with J gene TRBJ1-5, with 10 bases lining up with TRBD1. Germline V gene lookup returns CDR1 SGHRS and CDR2 YFSETQ. Trimming at V came to 0 bases and at J to 7 bases, leaving 4 bases not matched to a gene. This CDR3 is 15 amino acids long. The CDR3 sequence: CASSLGTGGGQPQHF. CDR3 in DNA: TGCGCCAGCAGCTTGGGGACAGGGGGTGGCCAGCCCCAGCATTTT.

V usage is TRBV7-8 and J usage is TRBJ2-5; TRBD1 aligns across 7 bases. Gene TRBJ2-7 matches the end of the DNA better, so the J call may be wrong. CDR1 and CDR2 from the germline V gene are SGHVS and FQNEAQ. CDR3 length: 18 residues. The CDR3 DNA reads as TGTGCCAGCAGCCAACCTTCAGGACAGGCACAATTCGTCCACGAGCAGTACTTC. This gives the protein CASSQPSGQAQFVHEQYF.

The chain is built from TRBV28 and TRBJ1-5, with 8 bases fitting TRBD1. With V trimmed by 3 bases and J by 6 bases, 4 bases remained unmatched. The CDR3 contains 14 residues. Germline V gene lookup returns CDR1 MDHEN and CDR2 SYDVKM. This CDR3 is CASSFQGASQPQHF. The CDR3 DNA is TGTGCCAGCAGTTTCCAGGGGGCTAGTCAGCCCCAGCATTTT.

The genes are TRBV21-1 and TRBJ1-6. TRBV21-1 is a pseudogene. The CDR3 contains 14 residues. CDR3 sequence: CASSNVGGDSPLHF. The CDR3 nucleotides are TGTGCCAGCAGCAATGTGGGGGGTGATTCACCCCTCCACTTT.

The gene calls are TRBV29-1 and TRBJ1-1; no reliable D call. V lost 0 bases and J 6 bases, leaving 14 bases between the germline ends. This CDR3 comprises 14 residues. CDR1 SQVTM and CDR2 ANQGSEA come from the germline V gene. The CDR3, as DNA: TGCAGCGTTGAAGAGGGCAGGTTCTTCGCTGAAGCTTTCTTT. Protein product: CSVEEGRFFAEAFF.

The rearrangement uses TRBV7-9 and TRBJ2-7; possible D gene TRBD2, 7 bases. The germline V gene has CDR1 SEHNR and CDR2 FQNEAQ (reference sequence). The CDR3 runs to 18 residues. The germline V and J ends were trimmed by 5 bases and 3 bases, with 26 bases remaining between them. The CDR3 reads CASSRGGLAERRFYEQYF. In DNA form, the CDR3 reads TGTGCCAGCAGCCGAGGGGGGCTAGCGGAAAGAAGGTTCTACGAGCAGTACTTC.

This chain connects TRBV11-3 to TRBJ2-2; 11 bases are a match to TRBD2. The ends lost 5 bases at V and 6 bases at J; junction bases unmatched: 8. Per the germline V gene, CDR1 is SGHNT and CDR2 is YENEEA. The CDR3 loop spans 16 amino acids. The CDR3 loop reads CASSPRASGRSGELFF. The CDR3 region has the DNA TGTGCCAGCAGCCCACGGGCTAGCGGGAGGTCCGGGGAGCTGTTTTTT.

The rearrangement links TRBV6-5 to TRBJ1-2; D might be TRBD1 (5 bases). Germline CDR1 MNHEY, CDR2 SVGAGI. The germline V and J ends were trimmed by 5 bases and 4 bases, with 11 bases remaining between them. The CDR3 spans 13 residues. CDR3 coding DNA: TGTGCCAGCAGTGAAGCGGGGACCTATGGCTACACCTTC. Its translation: CASSEAGTYGYTF.

This chain links TRBV19 with TRBJ2-7; the D gene is possibly TRBD2 (5 bases). CDR1 is LNHDA and CDR2 is SQIVND in the germline V gene (reference sequence). V lost 5 bases and J 0 bases, leaving 8 bases between the germline ends. CDR3 length: 13 amino acids. CDR3 DNA sequence: TGTGCCAGTAGTCCGGGGTACTCCTACGAGCAGTACTTC. Amino acids: CASSPGYSYEQYF.

This chain links TRBV6-1 with TRBJ2-3, with 10 bases identical to TRBD2. This CDR3 is built from 15 residues. The germline V gene encodes CDR1 MNHNS and CDR2 SASEGT. V trimming: 3 bases; J trimming: 10 bases; junction bases outside the gene matches: 10. CDR3 nucleotides: TGTGCCAGCAGTGACCTAGCGGGAGCGGCGAGGGCGCAGTATTTT. Protein product: CASSDLAGAARAQYF.

The rearrangement joins TRBV28 to TRBJ1-2, with 9 nucleotides matching TRBD1. The CDR3 sequence is 14 residues long. CDR1 and CDR2 (germline): MDHEN, SYDVKM. The V segment lost 6 bases and the J segment 4 bases; nucleotides outside the gene matches: 6. The CDR3 coding sequence is TGTGCCAGCAGCCCTGGGACAGGGTCCTATGGCTACACCTTC. Amino acid sequence: CASSPGTGSYGYTF.

This clone has a single count. The V and J genes are TRBV6-6 and TRBJ1-1; 7 nucleotides match TRBD1. V lost 6 bases and J lost 3; bases outside the gene matches: 7. Germline CDR1 MNHNY, CDR2 SVGAGI (reference sequence). There are 14 residues in the CDR3. For the CDR3, the DNA is TGTGCCAGCAGGGACAGGATAGGAGACACTGAAGCTTTCTTT. This gives the protein CASRDRIGDTEAFF.

This chain uses TRBV5-4 with TRBJ2-2; D may be TRBD2 (5 bases). CDR3 length equals 16 residues. CDR1 is SGHNT and CDR2 is YYREEE in the germline V gene (reference sequence). V was trimmed by 2 bases and J by 2 bases, leaving 13 bases between them. The CDR3 region is CASSFSGSSNTGELFF. In DNA, the CDR3 is TGTGCCAGCAGCTTCAGCGGCAGCTCCAACACCGGGGAGCTGTTTTTT. The full variable domain, rest sourced from reference TRBV5-4 and TRBJ2-2, is ETGVTQSPTHLIKTRGQQVTLRCSSQSGHNTVSWYQQALGQGPQFIFQYYREEENGRGNFPPRFSGLQFPNYSSELNVNALELDDSALYLCASSFSGSSNTGELFFGEGSRLTVL.

The V gene is TRBV10-2, the J gene TRBJ2-1; D is possibly TRBD2 (5 bases). V was clipped by 6 bases and J by 1 base, with 10 bases between them. There are 14 residues in the CDR3. Germline V gene lookup returns CDR1 WSHSY and CDR2 SAAADI. The CDR3 spells CASRSGSSYNEQFF. For the CDR3, the DNA is TGCGCCAGCAGGAGCGGCTCTTCCTACAATGAGCAGTTCTTC.

The gene calls are TRBV7-8 and TRBJ2-7, with TRBD2 identical over 8 bases. The J segment lost 7 bases and the V segment lost 5 bases, leaving 4 bases of the junction unmatched. This CDR3 comprises 12 residues. Germline V lookup: CDR1 SGHVS, CDR2 FQNEAQ. CDR3 protein: CASSPGGREQYF. CDR3 in DNA: TGTGCCAGCAGCCCGGGGGGGAGAGAGCAGTACTTC.

The chain is built from TRBV7-9 and TRBJ2-5, with 11 bases matching TRBD1. CDR1 is SEHNR and CDR2 is FQNEAQ in the germline V gene (reference sequence). The CDR3 covers 14 residues. The junction had 1 base not matched to a gene; V was cut back by 3 bases and J by 4 bases. The CDR3 region is CASSFGTGGETQYF. CDR3 DNA: TGTGCCAGCAGCTTTGGGACAGGGGGAGAGACCCAGTACTTC.

V gene TRBV6-4 combines with J gene TRBJ2-3; 9 bases align to TRBD2. The germline gives CDR1 MRHNA, CDR2 SNTAGT. This CDR3 is 15 amino acids long. The V segment lost 8 bases and the J segment 1 base; nucleotides outside the gene matches: 7. The CDR3 DNA sequence: TGTGCCAGCCGTGGGGTAGCGGGGGGCACAGATACGCAGTATTTT. As protein: CASRGVAGGTDTQYF.

The gene calls are TRBV6-1 and TRBJ2-2; D might be TRBD2 (5 bases). The germline V gene has CDR1 MNHNS and CDR2 SASEGT. CDR3 length equals 19 residues. V lost 4 bases and J lost 4, with 25 bases in between. The CDR3 region has the DNA TGTGCCAGCAGTGGTCCGTCATTGAAACGGAGGCAGACCACCGGGGAGCTGTTTTTT. Its translation is CASSGPSLKRRQTTGELFF.

The sample holds a few counts of this clone. The rearrangement uses TRBV4-1 and TRBJ2-1; 8 bases align to TRBD2. The germline gives CDR1 MGHRA, CDR2 YSYEKL. The CDR3 is 14 amino acids. V gave up 6 bases and J gave up 5 bases; unmatched junction bases: 6. Here the CDR3 reads CASSSSGRNNEQFF. The CDR3 nucleotides read TGCGCCAGCAGTTCTAGCGGGCGGAACAATGAGCAGTTCTTC.

The genes are TRBV7-2 and TRBJ2-2; 8 positions agree with TRBD1. The CDR3 is 14 amino acids. Germline assignment: CDR1 SGHTA and CDR2 FQGNSA. J lost 6 bases, V lost 6 bases, and 6 bases had no gene match. This CDR3 reads CASSLNRGAGELFF. CDR3 coding DNA: TGTGCCAGCAGTTTGAACAGGGGGGCCGGGGAGCTGTTTTTT.

This clone showed up just once. The chain is built from TRBV30 and TRBJ1-2, with D hard to call. The CDR3 spans 11 residues. Germline lookup yields CDR1 GTSNPN and CDR2 SVGIG (reference sequence). V was pared by 1 base and J by 4 bases, with 4 bases between. This CDR3 is CAWSELYGYTF. The CDR3 nucleotides are TGTGCCTGGAGTGAGCTCTATGGCTACACCTTC.